This T cell receptor (beta chain) comes out of a study of T cell changes during pregnancy in multiple sclerosis. The repertoire was sequenced with immunoSEQ multiplex PCR; TCRdb's copy has only in-frame clones and lacks some. Of under 80,000 clones listed, under 95% are singletons. The clonotype originates from a female donor with multiple sclerosis, enrolled in a pregnancy study. The sample was CD4+ T cells from peripheral blood mononuclear cells, taken in the second trimester of pregnancy.

The CDR3 loop is CASSRDRDTDTQYF. The CDR3 DNA sequence: TGTGCCAGCAGCCGGGACAGAGACACAGATACGCAGTATTTT. The rearrangement joins TRBV7-3 to TRBJ2-3; TRBD1 agrees at 7 bases. The CDR3 runs 14 residues. V lost 5 bases and J lost 2; bases outside the gene matches: 4. Germline CDR1 reads SGHTA; CDR2 reads FQGTGA.